This T cell receptor (beta chain) was profiled in a study of T-cell reconstitution after alpha-beta-depleted transplantation in children. Using unique molecular identifiers, the investigators prepared the TCRbeta library. TCRdb reprocessed the PCR reads via MiXCR and lists one record per CDR3 protein. The sample comprises about 480,000 distinct CDR3 sequences, under 15% of which are singletons, and about 5.4% rests with the top ten. This CDR3 has 15 residues. V lost 3 bases, J lost 4 bases, and 15 bases lay in between. From germline, CDR1 is LGHNA and CDR2 YNFKEQ. The receptor's source is a human donor who donated a stem cell graft to a child with combined immunodeficiency. The J gene is TRBJ1-1, the V gene TRBV4-2, with D possibly TRBD1 on 6 matching bases. The sample in question was PBMCs from the stem cell graft donor, obtained from the stem cell graft. The CDR3: CASSQTAQGATEAFF. The DNA for the CDR3 is TGTGCCAGCAGCCAGACGGCACAGGGCGCCACTGAAGCTTTCTTT.